This T cell receptor beta chain was profiled in a study of early T cells in non-severe SARS-CoV-2 infection. Many counts were recorded for this clonotype. Germline lookup yields CDR1 MNHEY and CDR2 SMNVEV (reference sequence). The CDR3 is 14 amino acids. Trimming left V 8 bases short and J 1 base short, with 14 bases between. The TCR library protocol was used to attach unique molecular identifiers. These identifiers were attached to individual cDNA molecules. TCRdb used MiXCR to reprocess the 5' RACE reads, holding one entry per CDR3 protein. This repertoire shows over 50,000 distinct CDR3 sequences, about 7.6% found once; its top ten account for roughly 10%.

V usage is TRBV27 and J usage is TRBJ1-1; TRBD1 might be the D (5 bases). The specimen comprised whole blood, sampled at baseline. This receptor was obtained from an adult who was a healthcare worker with PCR-confirmed SARS-CoV-2 infection or an uninfected control (not recorded which). CDR3 protein: CASRDPWGNTEAFF. The CDR3 coding sequence is TGTGCCAGCCGGGACCCTTGGGGGAACACTGAAGCTTTCTTT.